This passage covers 6 T cell receptor beta chains from one sample sequenced in a study of OX40 agonist ivuxolimab in advanced cancers. The protocol was immunoSEQ multiplex PCR, while the TCRdb copy is restricted to in-frame clones and leaves out a portion. The table has about 60,000 clones, approximately 86% seen once. The sample consisted of CD4+ or CD8+ T cells sorted from blood, taken in a trial of the OX40 agonist ivuxolimab. The receptors stem from an adult with an advanced solid tumor such as melanoma, head and neck, liver or kidney cancer.

This clone was counted once. The chain uses TRBV27 and TRBJ2-7; TRBD1 is a possible D gene (6 bases). The CDR3 has 14 amino acids. V shed 2 bases and J shed 2 bases, with 10 bases lying between them. Germline V CDR1 and CDR2: MNHEY, SMNVEV (reference sequence). The CDR3 sequence: CASSLNRVTYEQYF. The CDR3 DNA sequence: TGTGCCAGCAGTTTAAACAGGGTGACCTACGAGCAGTACTTC.

The gene calls are TRBV7-8 and TRBJ2-1; no definite D call. Trimming stripped 5 bases from V and 11 bases from J, with 10 bases between. CDR1 SGHVS and CDR2 FQNEAQ come from the germline V gene. The CDR3 is 11 residues long. In DNA, the CDR3 is TGTGCCAGCAGCGCTATAACCCAGCAGTTCTTC. As protein: CASSAITQQFF.

The CDR3 bases are TGTGCCAGTAGCAACAGGGAGGGCAATCAGCCCCAGCATTTT. It is translated as CASSNREGNQPQHF. V gene TRBV19 combines with J gene TRBJ1-5, with D tentatively TRBD1 (6 bases). Germline assignment: CDR1 LNHDA and CDR2 SQIVND (reference sequence). V lost 6 bases to trimming and J lost 2 bases, with 11 bases between them. The CDR3 length is 14 residues.

The chain uses TRBV10-3 and TRBJ1-2; D call uncertain. Looked up from germline, CDR1 is ENHRY and CDR2 is SYGVKD. V lost 9 bases and J 2 bases, leaving 10 bases between the germline ends. This CDR3 has 12 amino acids. Here the CDR3 reads CAIAPNNYGYTF. The CDR3 DNA follows: TGTGCCATAGCCCCGAACAACTATGGCTACACCTTC.

The rearrangement joins TRBV6-5 to TRBJ2-2; 10 bases match TRBD1. CDR1 and CDR2 from the germline V gene are MNHEY and SVGAGI. The V and J ends lost 6 bases and 8 bases, in that order; junction bases with no gene match: 6. The CDR3 covers 14 residues. The CDR3 here is CASSRDRGTGELFF. Written as DNA, the CDR3 is TGTGCCAGCAGCCGGGACAGGGGAACGGGGGAGCTGTTTTTT.

This clone has only one observation. CDR3: CASSQVPQGAYGYTF. The CDR3 nucleotides are TGCGCCAGCAGCCAAGTTCCACAGGGGGCGTACGGCTACACCTTC. The chain has TRBV4-3 and TRBJ1-2; 9 bases line up with TRBD1. Losses at the gene ends were 1 base for V and 8 bases for J; bases not matched to a gene: 8. CDR1 and CDR2 from the germline V gene are LGHNA and YSLEER. The CDR3 length is 15 residues.